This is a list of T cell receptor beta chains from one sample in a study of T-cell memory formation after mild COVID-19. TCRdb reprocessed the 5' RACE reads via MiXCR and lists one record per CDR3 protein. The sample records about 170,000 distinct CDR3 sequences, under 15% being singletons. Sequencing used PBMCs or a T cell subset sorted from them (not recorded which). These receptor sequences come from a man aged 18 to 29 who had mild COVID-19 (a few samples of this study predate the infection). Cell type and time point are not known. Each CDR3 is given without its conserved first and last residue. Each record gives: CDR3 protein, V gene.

CDR3 protein: SVTTQGMEGYT
V gene: TRBV29-1

CDR3 protein: ASSLAMGGEDTQY
V gene: TRBV7-9

CDR3 protein: ASRDRDRVYGYT
V gene: TRBV6-2/TRBV6-3

CDR3 protein: ASSSAGEGTGELF
V gene: TRBV6-5

CDR3 protein: ASRPRRRSPSTDTQY
V gene: TRBV12-3/TRBV12-4

CDR3 protein: ASSLLGLGEKLF
V gene: TRBV12-3/TRBV12-4

CDR3 protein: AISEPRGANVLT
V gene: TRBV10-3

CDR3 protein: ASSQVWSGELF
V gene: TRBV4-1

CDR3 protein: ASSSGGTPWAQY
V gene: TRBV7-9

CDR3 protein: SAKGGRETQY
V gene: TRBV20-1

CDR3 protein: ASSPGQGSDTQY
V gene: TRBV7-2

CDR3 protein: ASSQDQANYGYT
V gene: TRBV4-3

CDR3 protein: ASSTAHGTGVETQY
V gene: TRBV7-2

CDR3 protein: ASSLYQVVGEAF
V gene: TRBV28

CDR3 protein: ASSLDRVSPLH
V gene: TRBV5-8

CDR3 protein: ASSLARVNEQF
V gene: TRBV7-9

CDR3 protein: SARQDRGGTDTQY
V gene: TRBV20-1

CDR3 protein: ASSPTREETQY
V gene: TRBV7-2

CDR3 protein: SARGGRLNPEAF
V gene: TRBV20-1

CDR3 protein: ASSQNGASGVNEQF
V gene: TRBV3-1

CDR3 protein: ASSPAGLAGGDTQY
V gene: TRBV18

CDR3 protein: ASSYGTTNEQF
V gene: TRBV6-2/TRBV6-3

CDR3 protein: ASSIATGTGGQDTQY
V gene: TRBV19

CDR3 protein: ASSPSYLEETQY
V gene: TRBV18

CDR3 protein: ASSLPTGNTIY
V gene: TRBV7-9

CDR3 protein: SAGGQGANTIY
V gene: TRBV29-1

CDR3 protein: ASGFQGADTQY
V gene: TRBV12-5

CDR3 protein: ASRRQGSYNEQF
V gene: TRBV7-2

CDR3 protein: ASSRDSLDYGYT
V gene: TRBV5-1

CDR3 protein: ASSLIDRRYGYT
V gene: TRBV7-2

CDR3 protein: SARVASGNNEQF
V gene: TRBV20-1

CDR3 protein: ASSEPSGGYEQY
V gene: TRBV6-1

CDR3 protein: SVARGAGEQY
V gene: TRBV29-1

CDR3 protein: ASSTRQATNEKLF
V gene: TRBV7-9

CDR3 protein: ASSRSHEQY
V gene: TRBV13

CDR3 protein: ASSLEFAEAF
V gene: TRBV7-9

CDR3 protein: ASSDSRGSSEAF
V gene: TRBV12-3/TRBV12-4

CDR3 protein: ASSPRRTGSYTGELF
V gene: TRBV5-1

CDR3 protein: ASSLVAGGSGELF
V gene: TRBV7-2

CDR3 protein: AISEGGRGYGYT
V gene: TRBV10-3

CDR3 protein: ASSLPRDRGTDTQY
V gene: TRBV6-6

CDR3 protein: ASFTGSGANVLT
V gene: TRBV5-1

CDR3 protein: ASSHHGLILKNTGELF
V gene: TRBV7-8

CDR3 protein: ASSKAPQRGAVNEQF
V gene: TRBV21-1

CDR3 protein: ASSTDRTYGYT
V gene: TRBV7-2

CDR3 protein: ASSYSRNWRGYGYT
V gene: TRBV6-5

CDR3 protein: AISQGAINGYT
V gene: TRBV10-3

CDR3 protein: ASSDPGTGSEAF
V gene: TRBV6-5

CDR3 protein: ASSSGVGTEF
V gene: TRBV7-9

CDR3 protein: ASSFWGNTEAF
V gene: TRBV7-9

CDR3 protein: SVTTGGFEQF
V gene: TRBV20-1

CDR3 protein: ASSVTGTGELF
V gene: TRBV5-1

CDR3 protein: ASSSGPSYEQY
V gene: TRBV4-1

CDR3 protein: ASSSPSADTQY
V gene: TRBV5-5